The 5 T cell receptor beta chains given below trace back to one sample, sequenced in a study of blood T cell repertoires in COVID-19. Data came from immunoSEQ multiplex PCR; TCRdb stores just in-frame clones and leaves some out. The sample carries 60,000 or so clones, around 90% recorded once. Sequencing was done on a sample of peripheral blood. The receptors originated from a human donor in a cohort sampled during active COVID-19.

The V and J genes are TRBV7-2 and TRBJ2-5; a possible D gene is TRBD2 (6 bases). Germline CDR1 is SGHTA and CDR2 is FQGNSA. This CDR3 is 15 amino acids long. Trimming took off 1 base at V and 4 bases at J, with 13 bases between the two ends. The CDR3 region has the DNA TGTGCCAGCAGCTTAGTGGGGGGAATGGGAGAGACCCAGTACTTC. It specifies CASSLVGGMGETQYF.

The rearrangement links TRBV19 to TRBJ1-5; D may be TRBD1 (6 bases). Trimming cost V 7 bases and J 4 bases, with 23 bases left between them. CDR1 is LNHDA, CDR2 SQIVND, per germline (reference sequence). The CDR3 extends over 17 amino acids. CDR3 amino acids: CASTLQAQGRINQPQHF. In DNA form, the CDR3 reads TGTGCCAGTACCCTTCAGGCACAGGGTAGGATTAATCAGCCCCAGCATTTT.

This chain joins TRBV7-8 and TRBJ1-3, with TRBD1 as a possible D gene (6 bases). V dropped 0 bases and J dropped 2 bases, with 11 bases sitting between them. This CDR3 spans 16 amino acids. Germline assignment: CDR1 SGHVS and CDR2 FQNEAQ. This CDR3 reads CASSLAYRVAGNTIYF. The CDR3 region has the DNA TGTGCCAGCAGCTTAGCGTACAGGGTGGCTGGAAACACCATATATTTT.

The V and J genes are TRBV6-6 and TRBJ2-7, with TRBD1 matching 10 bases. The V and J ends lost 7 bases and 4 bases, in that order; junction bases with no gene match: 10. Germline V gene sequence: CDR1 MNHNY, CDR2 SVGAGI (reference sequence). The CDR3 spans 15 residues. CDR3 in amino acids: CASTLTGGEGYEQYF. In nucleotides, the CDR3 is TGTGCCAGCACCTTGACAGGGGGCGAGGGTTACGAGCAGTACTTC.

The V and J genes are TRBV7-2 and TRBJ2-5; a possible D gene is TRBD2 (5 bases). From germline, CDR1 is SGHTA and CDR2 FQGNSA. V was trimmed by 5 bases and J by 9 bases, leaving 13 bases between them. The CDR3 has 12 residues. In DNA, the CDR3 is TGTGCCAGCAGCCCCGCTAGCTCGGCCCAGTACTTC. Translating gives CASSPASSAQYF.